Listed below are T cell receptor beta chains from one sample, sequenced in a study of T cells in Graves' hyperthyroidism and ophthalmopathy. In TCRdb, the multiplex PCR reads were re-called with MiXCR into one record per CDR3 protein. The data hold 220,000 or so distinct CDR3 sequences, with less than 20% observed a single time. What was sequenced was blood. Source of these receptors: a woman aged 18 to 35 with Graves' ophthalmopathy. The CDR3 runs from the conserved cysteine through the conserved F or W. A D gene is named only where the DNA matches it firmly. Rows may omit the clone size; those that give it use once, few, many or a size class.

TGTGCCAGCAGTGATGGCGGGGGCCTCTACAATGAGCAGTTCTTC,CASSDGGGLYNEQFF,many,-,TRBV2,TRBJ2-1
TGTGCCAGCAGCGCCTCATCTAGTGGTTGGGGGGTAAGGACAGATACGCAGTATTTT,CASSASSSGWGVRTDTQYF,-,-,TRBV9,TRBJ2-3
TGCGCCAGCAGCCAAGATTTCGCAGGAGAGATTCAGTACTTC,CASSQDFAGEIQYF,many,-,TRBV4-3,TRBJ2-4
TGTGCCAGCAGTTACAACCTTGTCGGAGTCTACGAGCAGTACTTC,CASSYNLVGVYEQYF,many,-,TRBV6-6,TRBJ2-7
TGTGCCAGCAGCTTCGGACTTGCCAACTACGAGCAGTACTTC,CASSFGLANYEQYF,many,-,TRBV13,TRBJ2-7
TGTGCCAGCAGTGATGGTCCTAGCACAGATACGCAGTATTTT,CASSDGPSTDTQYF,-,-,TRBV6-1,TRBJ2-3
TGCGCCAGCAGTGAGCCCGTTCAGGGAGCTTTCTTT,CASSEPVQGAFF,many,-,TRBV10-2,TRBJ1-1
TGCAGTGCTGAGACGGGAACTAATGAAAAACTGTTTTTT,CSAETGTNEKLFF,many,-,TRBV20-1,TRBJ1-4
TGTGCCAGCAGTCAACCCTCGACTAGGAGCGGCGAGCAGTTCTTC,CASSQPSTRSGEQFF,many,-,TRBV7-9,TRBJ2-1
TGCAGTGCTAGAGTGCAGGACAGGGGAAAACTGTTTTTT,CSARVQDRGKLFF,many,TRBD1,TRBV20-1,TRBJ1-4
TGTGCCAGCAGCAGTAGCGGGATTTCCTACAATGAGCAGTTCTTC,CASSSSGISYNEQFF,many,TRBD2,TRBV9,TRBJ2-1